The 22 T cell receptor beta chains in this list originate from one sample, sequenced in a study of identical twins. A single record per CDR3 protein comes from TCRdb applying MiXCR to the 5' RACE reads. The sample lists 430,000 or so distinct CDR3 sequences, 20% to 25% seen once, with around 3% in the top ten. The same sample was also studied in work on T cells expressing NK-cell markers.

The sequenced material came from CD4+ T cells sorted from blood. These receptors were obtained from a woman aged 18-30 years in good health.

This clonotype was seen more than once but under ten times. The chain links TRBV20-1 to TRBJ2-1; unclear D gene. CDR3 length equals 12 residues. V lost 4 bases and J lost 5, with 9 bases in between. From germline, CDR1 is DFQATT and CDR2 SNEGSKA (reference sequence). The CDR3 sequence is CSAKRQNNEQFF. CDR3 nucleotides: TGCAGTGCTAAAAGGCAGAACAATGAGCAGTTCTTC.

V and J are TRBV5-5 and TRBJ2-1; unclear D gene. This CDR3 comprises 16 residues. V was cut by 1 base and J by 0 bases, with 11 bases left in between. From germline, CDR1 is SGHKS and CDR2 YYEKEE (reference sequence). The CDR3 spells CASSLRIPSSYNEQFF. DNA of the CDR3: TGTGCCAGCAGCTTGCGAATCCCGAGCTCCTACAATGAGCAGTTCTTC.

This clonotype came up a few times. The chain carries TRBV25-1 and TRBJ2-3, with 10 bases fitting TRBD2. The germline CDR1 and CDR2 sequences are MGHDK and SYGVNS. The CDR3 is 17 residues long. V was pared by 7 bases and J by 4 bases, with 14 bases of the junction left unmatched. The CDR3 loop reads CASTRASGSLPPDTQYF. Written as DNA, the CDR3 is TGTGCCAGCACCAGGGCTAGCGGGAGCCTCCCCCCAGATACGCAGTATTTT.

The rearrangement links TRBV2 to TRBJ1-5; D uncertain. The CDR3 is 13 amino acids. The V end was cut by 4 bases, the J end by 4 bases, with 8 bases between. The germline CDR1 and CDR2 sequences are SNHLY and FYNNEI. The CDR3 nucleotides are TGTGCCAGCAGTGGTTACGGGAATCAGCCCCAGCATTTT. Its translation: CASSGYGNQPQHF.

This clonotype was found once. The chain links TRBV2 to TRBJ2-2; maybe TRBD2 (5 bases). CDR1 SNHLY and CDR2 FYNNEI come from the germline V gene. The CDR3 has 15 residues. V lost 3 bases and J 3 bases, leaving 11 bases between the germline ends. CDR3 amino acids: CASSETLGDTGELFF. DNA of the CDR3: TGTGCCAGCAGTGAGACGCTGGGAGACACCGGGGAGCTGTTTTTT.

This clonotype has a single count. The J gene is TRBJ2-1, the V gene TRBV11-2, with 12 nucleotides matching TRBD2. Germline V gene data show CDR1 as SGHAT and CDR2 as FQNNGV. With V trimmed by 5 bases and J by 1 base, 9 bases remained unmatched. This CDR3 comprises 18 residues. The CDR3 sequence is CASSGLAGGPRSYNEQFF. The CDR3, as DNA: TGTGCCAGCAGCGGGCTAGCGGGGGGGCCCAGGTCCTACAATGAGCAGTTCTTC.

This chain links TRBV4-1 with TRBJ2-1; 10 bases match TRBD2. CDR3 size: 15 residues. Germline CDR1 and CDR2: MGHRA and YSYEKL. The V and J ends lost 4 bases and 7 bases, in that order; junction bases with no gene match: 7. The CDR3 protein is CASSPTAGGGNEQFF. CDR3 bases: TGCGCCAGCAGCCCGACAGCGGGAGGGGGAAATGAGCAGTTCTTC.

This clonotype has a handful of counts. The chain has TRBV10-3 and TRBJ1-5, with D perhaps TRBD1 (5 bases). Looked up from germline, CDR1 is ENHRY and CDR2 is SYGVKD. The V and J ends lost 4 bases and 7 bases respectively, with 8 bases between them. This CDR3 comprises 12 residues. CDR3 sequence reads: CAISGGGQPQHF. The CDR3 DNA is TGTGCCATCAGTGGGGGGGGACAGCCCCAGCATTTT.

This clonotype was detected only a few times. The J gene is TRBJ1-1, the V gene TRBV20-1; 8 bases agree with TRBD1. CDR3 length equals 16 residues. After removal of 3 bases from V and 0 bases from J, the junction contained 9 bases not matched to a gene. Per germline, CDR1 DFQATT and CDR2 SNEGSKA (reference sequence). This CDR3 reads CSASRTGSRMNTEAFF. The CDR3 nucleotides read TGCAGTGCTAGCCGGACAGGGTCCCGCATGAACACTGAAGCTTTCTTT.

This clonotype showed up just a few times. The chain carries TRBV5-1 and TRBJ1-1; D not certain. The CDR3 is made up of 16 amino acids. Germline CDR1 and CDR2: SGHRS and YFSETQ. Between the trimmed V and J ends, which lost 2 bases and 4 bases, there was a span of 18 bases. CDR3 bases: TGCGCCAGCAGCTTCATCTCGGGGTTTGCAGGCACTGAAGCTTTCTTT. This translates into CASSFISGFAGTEAFF.

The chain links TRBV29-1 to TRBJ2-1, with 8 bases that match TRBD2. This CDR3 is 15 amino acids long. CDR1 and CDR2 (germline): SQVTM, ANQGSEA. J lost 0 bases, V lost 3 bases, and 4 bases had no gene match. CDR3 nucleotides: TGCAGCGTTGAGAGCCTAGCGGGCTCCTACAATGAGCAGTTCTTC. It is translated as CSVESLAGSYNEQFF.

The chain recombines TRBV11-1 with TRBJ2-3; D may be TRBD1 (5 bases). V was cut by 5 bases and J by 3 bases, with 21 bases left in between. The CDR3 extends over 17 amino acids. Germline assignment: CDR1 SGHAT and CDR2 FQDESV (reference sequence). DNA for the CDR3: TGTGCCAGCAGCCCCCGACAGTCTCTAGGTTCTACAGATACGCAGTATTTT. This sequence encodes CASSPRQSLGSTDTQYF.

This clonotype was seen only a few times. As DNA, the CDR3 is TGCAGTGCTAGGTCGACTAGCGGGAGAATGGAGACCCAGTACTTC. Residues: CSARSTSGRMETQYF. The chain carries TRBV20-1 and TRBJ2-5, with 12 positions matching TRBD2. V was pared by 3 bases and J by 5 bases, with 7 bases of the junction left unmatched. The CDR3 runs 15 residues. Germline V CDR1 and CDR2: DFQATT, SNEGSKA (reference sequence).

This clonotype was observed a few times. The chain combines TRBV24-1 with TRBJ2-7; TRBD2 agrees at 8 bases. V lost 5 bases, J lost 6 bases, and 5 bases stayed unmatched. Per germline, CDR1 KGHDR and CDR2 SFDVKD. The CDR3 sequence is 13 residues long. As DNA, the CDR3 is TGTGCCACCAGTGCCAGCGGGAGTTCCGAGCAGTACTTC. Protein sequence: CATSASGSSEQYF.

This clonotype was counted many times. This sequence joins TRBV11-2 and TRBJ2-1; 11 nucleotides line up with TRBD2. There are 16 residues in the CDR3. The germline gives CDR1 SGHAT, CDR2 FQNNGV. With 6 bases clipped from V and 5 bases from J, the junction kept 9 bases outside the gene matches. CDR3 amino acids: CASRRLAGGLNNEQFF. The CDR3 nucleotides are TGTGCCAGCAGGCGTCTAGCGGGGGGCCTTAACAATGAGCAGTTCTTC.

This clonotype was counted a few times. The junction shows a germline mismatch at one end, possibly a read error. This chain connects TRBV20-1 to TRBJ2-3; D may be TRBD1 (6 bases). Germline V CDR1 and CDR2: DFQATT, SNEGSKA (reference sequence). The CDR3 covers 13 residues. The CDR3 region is CGGLGTYTDTQYF. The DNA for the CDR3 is TGTGGGGGCCTAGGAACCTACACAGATACGCAGTATTTT.

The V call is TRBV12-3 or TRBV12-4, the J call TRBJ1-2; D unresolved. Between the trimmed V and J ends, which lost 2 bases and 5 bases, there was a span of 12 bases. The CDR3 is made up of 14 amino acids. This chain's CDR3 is CASSLTEREYGYTF. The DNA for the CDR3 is TGTGCCAGCAGTTTAACAGAGAGGGAATATGGCTACACCTTC.

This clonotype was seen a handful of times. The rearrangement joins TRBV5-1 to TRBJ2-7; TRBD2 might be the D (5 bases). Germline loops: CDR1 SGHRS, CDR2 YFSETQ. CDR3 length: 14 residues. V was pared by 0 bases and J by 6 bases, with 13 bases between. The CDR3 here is CASSLDVSEGEQYF. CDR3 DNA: TGCGCCAGCAGCTTGGACGTAAGTGAGGGCGAGCAGTACTTC.

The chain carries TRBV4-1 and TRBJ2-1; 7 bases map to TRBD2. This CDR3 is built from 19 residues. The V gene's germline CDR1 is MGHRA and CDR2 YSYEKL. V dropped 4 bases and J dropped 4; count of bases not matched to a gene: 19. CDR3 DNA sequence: TGCGCCAGCAGCCGGGGGGGGTTTGCTAGGGGTCGAACTTACAATGAGCAGTTCTTC. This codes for CASSRGGFARGRTYNEQFF.

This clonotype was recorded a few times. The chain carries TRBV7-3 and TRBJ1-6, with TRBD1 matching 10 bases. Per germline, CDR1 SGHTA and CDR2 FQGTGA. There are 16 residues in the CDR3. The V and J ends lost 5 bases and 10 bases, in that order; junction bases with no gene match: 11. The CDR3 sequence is CASSLNAPGQGSPLHF. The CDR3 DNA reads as TGTGCCAGCAGCCTAAATGCGCCGGGACAGGGGTCACCCCTCCACTTT. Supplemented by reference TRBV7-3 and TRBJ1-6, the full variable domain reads GAGVSQTPSNKVTEKGKYVELRCDPISGHTALYWYRQSLGQGPEFLIYFQGTGAADDSGLPNDRFFAVRPEGSVSTLKIQRTERGDSAVYLCASSLNAPGQGSPLHFGNGTRLTVT.

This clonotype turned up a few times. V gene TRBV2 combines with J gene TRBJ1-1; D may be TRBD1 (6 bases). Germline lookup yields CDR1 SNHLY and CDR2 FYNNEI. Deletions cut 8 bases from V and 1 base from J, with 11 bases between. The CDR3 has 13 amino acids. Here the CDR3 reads CASEGHPNTEAFF. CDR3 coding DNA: TGTGCCAGCGAGGGACACCCGAACACTGAAGCTTTCTTT.

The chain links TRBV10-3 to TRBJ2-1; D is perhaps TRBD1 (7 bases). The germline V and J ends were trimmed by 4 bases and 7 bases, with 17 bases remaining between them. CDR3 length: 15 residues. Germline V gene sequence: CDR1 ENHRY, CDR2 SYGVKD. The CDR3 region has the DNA TGTGCCATCAGTGTACCGCAGGGGGGCCGGAATGAGCAGTTCTTC. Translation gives CAISVPQGGRNEQFF.